The 2 T cell receptor beta chains reported below all come from one sample, sequenced in a study of T-cell memory formation after mild COVID-19. TCRdb reanalysed the 5' RACE reads using MiXCR and keeps one entry per CDR3 protein. The table records some 160,000 distinct CDR3 sequences, approximately 13% of them present only once. Sample: PBMCs or a T cell subset sorted from them (not recorded which). These receptors came from a man between 18 and 29 years old who had mild COVID-19 (a few samples of this study predate the infection). Cell type and time point are not known.

This clonotype has just a few counts. The gene calls are TRBV5-1 and TRBJ1-5, with 8 bases that match TRBD1. Germline V gene lookup returns CDR1 SGHRS and CDR2 YFSETQ. The CDR3 loop spans 14 amino acids. The V segment lost 4 bases and the J segment 10 bases; nucleotides outside the gene matches: 10. The CDR3 is CASSPGQAGRPQHF. The CDR3 DNA reads TGCGCCAGCAGCCCGGGACAGGCAGGACGCCCCCAGCATTTT.

This clonotype was detected a few times. The V and J genes are TRBV19 and TRBJ2-5; D not resolved. From germline, CDR1 is LNHDA and CDR2 SQIVND (reference sequence). The V and J ends lost 4 bases and 5 bases respectively, with 11 bases between them. The CDR3 has 13 amino acids. CDR3 in amino acids: CASSNKAAETQYF. CDR3 sequence (DNA): TGTGCCAGTAGTAACAAAGCCGCGGAGACCCAGTACTTC. The whole variable domain, remainder taken from reference TRBV19 and TRBJ2-5, is DGGITQSPKYLFRKEGQNVTLSCEQNLNHDAMYWYRQDPGQGLRLIYYSQIVNDFQKGDIAEGYSVSREKKESFPLTVTSAQKNPTAFYLCASSNKAAETQYFGPGTRLLVL.